Each of the 29 T cell receptor beta chains below was sequenced from the same sample in a study of blood T cell repertoires in COVID-19. Assay used: immunoSEQ multiplex PCR; TCRdb lists only in-frame clones, some missing. Of about 190,000 clones listed, 82% were seen once; the top ten hold less than 9.5%. Sequenced material: peripheral blood. Receptor source: a woman in her sixties or seventies with COVID-19, enrolled during active disease.

This clone was seen a few times. This chain links TRBV7-9 with TRBJ1-3; 7 positions agree with TRBD1. Unmatched junction bases numbered 3, after V lost 6 bases and J lost 4 bases. This CDR3 has 13 amino acids. Per the germline V gene, CDR1 is SEHNR and CDR2 is FQNEAQ (reference sequence). CDR3 in DNA: TGTGCCAGCAGAGAAGGGGGCGGAAACACCATATATTTT. This encodes CASREGGGNTIYF.

The chain joins TRBV2 to TRBJ2-2; 9 nucleotides match TRBD2. V shed 6 bases, J shed 1 base, and the junction held 3 bases outside the gene matches. The CDR3 totals 15 residues. The V gene's germline CDR1 is SNHLY and CDR2 FYNNEI. CDR3 in amino acids: CASRKTSGNTGELFF. CDR3 sequence (DNA): TGTGCCAGCAGGAAGACTAGCGGGAACACCGGGGAGCTGTTTTTT. Full variable domain (remainder filled in from reference TRBV2 and TRBJ2-2): EPEVTQTPSHQVTQMGQEVILRCVPISNHLYFYWYRQILGQKVEFLVSFYNNEISEKSEIFDDQFSVERPDGSNFTLKIRSTKLEDSAMYFCASRKTSGNTGELFFGEGSRLTVL.

The chain combines TRBV24-1 with TRBJ1-4; 7 bases are shared with TRBD1. From germline, CDR1 is KGHDR and CDR2 SFDVKD. The CDR3 spans 15 residues. The V gene end was trimmed by 2 bases and the J gene end by 5 bases; junction bases not matched to a gene: 4. The CDR3 DNA reads TGTGCCACCAGTGATTCCGGGACAGCGAATGAAAAACTGTTTTTT. Its protein is CATSDSGTANEKLFF.

The V gene is TRBV28, the J gene TRBJ1-2; 8 bases are shared with TRBD1. V gave up 5 bases and J gave up 7 bases; unmatched junction bases: 12. From germline, CDR1 is MDHEN and CDR2 SYDVKM. The CDR3 has 15 amino acids. CDR3 nucleotides: TGTGCCAGCAGTACTCCCGGGACAGGAATATTTGGCTACACCTTC. Amino acids: CASSTPGTGIFGYTF.

The V and J genes are TRBV7-2 and TRBJ2-1; perhaps TRBD2 as D (6 bases). The ends were cut back, 1 base at V and 10 bases at J, with 14 bases in the middle. This CDR3 region has 14 residues. The germline CDR1 and CDR2 sequences are SGHTA and FQGNSA. This chain's CDR3 is CASSLGDFLGEQFF. In DNA, the CDR3 is TGTGCCAGCAGCTTAGGGGACTTCCTCGGGGAGCAGTTCTTC. Using reference TRBV7-2 and TRBJ2-1 for the parts outside the CDR3, the full variable domain is GAGVSQSPSNKVTEKGKDVELRCDPISGHTALYWYRQSLGQGLEFLIYFQGNSAPDKSGLPSDRFSAERTGGSVSTLTIQRTQQEDSAVYLCASSLGDFLGEQFFGPGTRLTVL.

V is TRBV6-5 and J is TRBJ1-1; 7 nucleotides line up with TRBD1. V gave up 6 bases and J gave up 4 bases; unmatched junction bases: 5. Germline loops: CDR1 MNHEY, CDR2 SVGAGI. This CDR3 region has 13 residues. CDR3 nucleotides: TGTGCCAGCAGAGAGACAGGGATCACTGAAGCTTTCTTT. Translated, it gives CASRETGITEAFF.

The chain combines TRBV5-1 with TRBJ2-2; maybe TRBD1 (6 bases). Germline CDR1 is SGHRS and CDR2 is YFSETQ. V was clipped by 3 bases and J by 3 bases, with 9 bases between them. The CDR3 has 14 residues. CDR3 nucleotides: TGCGCCAGCAGCTCCACAGGGTACACCGGGGAGCTGTTTTTT. Translating gives CASSSTGYTGELFF. The complete variable domain, with remaining parts taken from reference TRBV5-1 and TRBJ2-2, reads KAGVTQTPRYLIKTRGQQVTLSCSPISGHRSVSWYQQTPGQGLQFLFEYFSETQRNKGNFPGRFSGRQFSNSRSEMNVSTLELGDSALYLCASSSTGYTGELFFGEGSRLTVL.

The genes are TRBV18 and TRBJ2-1; perhaps TRBD2 as D (6 bases). CDR1 is KGHSH and CDR2 is LQKENI in the germline V gene. The CDR3 is 15 amino acids. V lost 1 base, J lost 5 bases, and 12 bases lay in between. CDR3 protein: CASSPRGDIHNEQFF. The DNA for the CDR3 is TGTGCCAGCTCACCACGGGGGGATATACACAATGAGCAGTTCTTC.

V usage is TRBV28 and J usage is TRBJ1-6; the D gene is possibly TRBD1 (5 bases). CDR3 length: 15 amino acids. V was shortened by 3 bases and J by 6 bases, with 12 bases between the two germline ends. CDR1 is MDHEN and CDR2 is SYDVKM in the germline V gene. The CDR3 nucleotides read TGTGCCAGCAGTTTGGGGGGGACCGGTAATTCACCCCTCCACTTT. This sequence encodes CASSLGGTGNSPLHF.

The rearrangement links TRBV4-2 to TRBJ1-5; a weak D match, TRBD1 (5 bases). Trimming stripped 1 base from V and 4 bases from J, with 14 bases between. CDR1 is LGHNA and CDR2 is YNFKEQ in the germline V gene. CDR3 size: 16 residues. The CDR3 reads CASSQVAQGRNQPQHF. CDR3 nucleotides: TGTGCCAGCAGCCAAGTAGCCCAGGGTCGGAATCAGCCCCAGCATTTT.

This clone was seen only once. V and J are TRBV9 and TRBJ2-5; 14 bases line up with TRBD2. Germline V gene data show CDR1 as SGDLS and CDR2 as YYNGEE. There are 16 residues in the CDR3. The V gene end was trimmed by 3 bases and the J gene end by 5 bases; junction bases not matched to a gene: 6. The CDR3 DNA sequence: TGTGCCAGCAGCGCTCGACTAGCGGGGGGGGAGGAGACCCAGTACTTC. Protein: CASSARLAGGEETQYF.

DNA for the CDR3: TGCGCCAGCAGCTTGGCCCCTGGGGGCGCGGGCAATCAGCCCCAGCATTTT. Translating gives CASSLAPGGAGNQPQHF. V and J are TRBV5-1 and TRBJ1-5; D possibly corresponds to TRBD1 (6 bases). The CDR3 extends over 17 amino acids. Trimming cost V 0 bases and J 2 bases, with 15 bases left between them. CDR1 is SGHRS, CDR2 YFSETQ, per germline. The whole variable domain, remainder taken from reference TRBV5-1 and TRBJ1-5, is KAGVTQTPRYLIKTRGQQVTLSCSPISGHRSVSWYQQTPGQGLQFLFEYFSETQRNKGNFPGRFSGRQFSNSRSEMNVSTLELGDSALYLCASSLAPGGAGNQPQHFGDGTRLSIL.

This clone showed up just once. The chain joins TRBV6-2 or TRBV6-3 to TRBJ2-2, with 10 bases matching TRBD1. This CDR3 contains 20 residues. V dropped 6 bases and J dropped 6; count of bases not matched to a gene: 22. Germline loops: CDR1 MNHEY, CDR2 SVGEGT. CDR3 nucleotides: TGTGCCAGCAGCAGTCCGGGACAGGGGTCTTTAATTCCTTTCCCCGGGGAGCTGTTTTTT. Its translation is CASSSPGQGSLIPFPGELFF.

The chain combines TRBV2 with TRBJ2-1, with TRBD2 matching over 8 bases. The trim removed 2 bases at V and 4 bases at J, leaving 4 bases unmatched. This CDR3 has 15 residues. Looked up from germline, CDR1 is SNHLY and CDR2 is FYNNEI. The CDR3 coding sequence is TGTGCCAGCAGTGAACTCCGGGGGGGTTACAATGAGCAGTTCTTC. It translates to CASSELRGGYNEQFF. Based on the CDR3 plus reference TRBV2 and TRBJ2-1, the full variable domain is EPEVTQTPSHQVTQMGQEVILRCVPISNHLYFYWYRQILGQKVEFLVSFYNNEISEKSEIFDDQFSVERPDGSNFTLKIRSTKLEDSAMYFCASSELRGGYNEQFFGPGTRLTVL.

This clone has just a few counts. This sequence joins TRBV11-2 and TRBJ2-2; 9 nucleotides match TRBD2. Germline CDR1 and CDR2: SGHAT and FQNNGV. This CDR3 spans 17 amino acids. After removal of 1 base from V and 5 bases from J, the junction contained 8 bases not matched to a gene. CDR3 region: CASSLGSSLAGTGELFF. As DNA, the CDR3 is TGTGCCAGCAGCTTAGGATCCTCGCTAGCGGGAACCGGGGAGCTGTTTTTT.

The rearrangement uses TRBV2 and TRBJ1-5, with 9 bases lining up with TRBD1. The V gene's germline CDR1 is SNHLY and CDR2 FYNNEI. This CDR3 region has 13 residues. The junction had 1 base not matched to a gene; V was cut back by 3 bases and J by 7 bases. DNA of the CDR3: TGTGCCAGCAGTGAGGGACAGGGCCAGCCCCAGCATTTT. Protein: CASSEGQGQPQHF.

The CDR3 DNA follows: TGTGCCAGCAGTCTGTCCGGGACAGGGTATGGCTACACCTTC. It is translated as CASSLSGTGYGYTF. The V gene is TRBV28, the J gene TRBJ1-2; 9 nucleotides align to TRBD1. Germline loops: CDR1 MDHEN, CDR2 SYDVKM. This CDR3 is built from 14 residues. J gave up 5 bases and V 5 bases, and 6 bases lay outside the gene matches.

The chain has TRBV21-1 and TRBJ2-7; no check of the table's D call, TRBD1, against the DNA was made. TRBV21-1 constitutes a pseudogene. The CDR3 contains 13 residues. The CDR3 sequence: CASTLACLKEQYF. DNA of the CDR3: TGTGCCAGCACCCTGGCCTGCTTGAAGGAGCAGTACTTC.

To note about this clone: An end of the junction differs from the germline gene, which may be a read error. This rearrangement joins TRBV6-5 to TRBJ2-4, with TRBD2 matching 10 bases. This CDR3 has 13 residues. Germline CDR1 reads MNHEY; CDR2 reads SVGAGI. This chain's CDR3 is CATCERAGGPFNF. The DNA of the CDR3 is TGTGCCACCTGCGAAAGAGCGGGAGGGCCTTTTAACTTC.

The chain joins TRBV3-1 (or the pseudogene TRBV3-2) to TRBJ1-4; D may be TRBD1 (5 bases). Germline loops: CDR1 LGHDT, CDR2 YNNKEL (reference sequence). V was trimmed by 1 base and J by 13 bases, leaving 16 bases between them. The CDR3 extends over 14 amino acids. The CDR3 is CASSQGTSIGVLFF. The CDR3 DNA reads as TGTGCCAGCAGCCAAGGGACAAGTATAGGGGTACTGTTTTTT.

J is TRBJ1-2 and V is TRBV24-1; D call uncertain. The CDR3 sequence is 13 residues long. Trimming pared 4 bases from V and 3 bases from J, leaving 8 bases between. Germline V gene data show CDR1 as KGHDR and CDR2 as SFDVKD. The CDR3 here is CATSDGVDYGYTF. The CDR3 coding sequence is TGTGCCACCAGTGACGGGGTTGACTATGGCTACACCTTC.

The chain combines TRBV28 with TRBJ1-1, with D possibly matching TRBD1 (5 bases). Between the trimmed V and J ends, which lost 5 bases and 1 base, there was a span of 11 bases. This CDR3 has 14 amino acids. Germline V gene data show CDR1 as MDHEN and CDR2 as SYDVKM. CDR3 bases: TGTGCCAGCAGTCCAGGGAATCGGAACACTGAAGCTTTCTTT. This sequence encodes CASSPGNRNTEAFF. Using reference TRBV28 and TRBJ1-1 for the parts outside the CDR3, the full variable domain is DVKVTQSSRYLVKRTGEKVFLECVQDMDHENMFWYRQDPGLGLRLIYFSYDVKMKEKGDIPEGYSVSREKKERFSLILESASTNQTSMYLCASSPGNRNTEAFFGQGTRLTVV.

The chain employs TRBV7-3 and TRBJ2-2; 7 bases line up with TRBD2. Germline CDR1 reads SGHTA; CDR2 reads FQGTGA. Trimming took 3 bases from V and 0 from J; bases not matched to a gene: 4. The CDR3 loop spans 16 amino acids. CDR3: CASSFPGGPNTGELFF. CDR3 coding DNA: TGTGCCAGCAGCTTTCCGGGGGGACCGAACACCGGGGAGCTGTTTTTT.

The chain recombines TRBV29-1 with TRBJ2-7; 11 bases match TRBD1. Germline-derived CDR1 and CDR2 are SQVTM and ANQGSEA. Germline trimming cut 0 bases from V and 5 bases from J; bases unmatched to any gene: 6. The CDR3 runs 15 residues. In nucleotides, the CDR3 is TGCAGCGTTGAAGAGGGGACAGGGGGATCTGACGAGCAGTACGTC. Translating gives CSVEEGTGGSDEQYV.

This clone was counted a single time. The chain employs TRBV6-5 and TRBJ2-5, with 8 bases identical to TRBD1. The CDR3 extends over 16 amino acids. The germline CDR1 and CDR2 sequences are MNHEY and SVGAGI. The J segment lost 2 bases and the V segment lost 4 bases, leaving 9 bases of the junction unmatched. CDR3 loop: CASSSSWTGRQETQYF. The CDR3 coding sequence is TGTGCCAGCAGTTCTTCCTGGACAGGGAGACAAGAGACCCAGTACTTC.

The chain uses TRBV11-2 and TRBJ1-3; unclear D gene. The CDR3 length is 14 residues. CDR1 SGHAT and CDR2 FQNNGV come from the germline V gene. The V gene lost 11 bases and the J gene lost 0 bases, with 14 bases spanning the gap. In DNA form, the CDR3 reads TGTGCCTCACGGAGAGCGAGCTCTGGAAACACCATATATTTT. It yields the protein CASRRASSGNTIYF. Looking up the rest from reference TRBV11-2 and TRBJ1-3 gives the full variable domain: EAGVAQSPRYKIIEKRQSVAFWCNPISGHATLYWYQQILGQGPKLLIQFQNNGVVDDSQLPKDRFSAERLKGVDSTLKIQPAKLEDSAVYLCASRRASSGNTIYFGEGSWLTVV.

This chain joins TRBV28 and TRBJ2-1, with 8 bases that match TRBD2. Germline trimming cut 7 bases from V and 0 bases from J; bases unmatched to any gene: 8. This CDR3 spans 16 amino acids. CDR1 and CDR2 from the germline V gene are MDHEN and SYDVKM. The CDR3 protein is CASITRGEGSYNEQFF. The CDR3 DNA follows: TGTGCCAGCATAACGCGGGGGGAGGGCTCCTACAATGAGCAGTTCTTC.

The rearrangement links TRBV6-5 to TRBJ1-1, with 7 bases fitting TRBD1. CDR1 is MNHEY and CDR2 is SVGAGI in the germline V gene. Trimming at V came to 6 bases and at J to 3 bases, leaving 4 bases not matched to a gene. The CDR3 is 13 residues long. CDR3 residues: CASRLTGYTEAFF. CDR3 coding DNA: TGTGCCAGCAGGCTGACAGGGTACACTGAAGCTTTCTTT.

This chain joins TRBV5-1 and TRBJ1-2; D is uncertain. V lost 4 bases and J lost 1, with 17 bases in between. The germline V gene encodes CDR1 SGHRS and CDR2 YFSETQ. CDR3 length equals 16 residues. The CDR3, as DNA: TGCGCCAGCAGCCCGTCCCAGTTGGGCTTTAACTATGGCTACACCTTC. It is translated as CASSPSQLGFNYGYTF. The variable domain in full, completed from reference TRBV5-1 and TRBJ1-2, reads KAGVTQTPRYLIKTRGQQVTLSCSPISGHRSVSWYQQTPGQGLQFLFEYFSETQRNKGNFPGRFSGRQFSNSRSEMNVSTLELGDSALYLCASSPSQLGFNYGYTFGSGTRLTVV.